This T cell receptor beta chain was recorded in a study of blood T cell repertoires in COVID-19 (dated by TCRdb to the early 2020s). About the study as a whole: Collaborator samples came from the United States, Italy and Spain and covered acute and convalescent phases of COVID-19. The prospective study material was composed of cDNA or gDNA derived from T cells, B-cell-depleted T cells, or PBMCs. Deeply sampled blood TCRbeta repertoires from subjects exposed to, actively infected with, or recovered from COVID-19 were included in the dataset. The repertoires were released in a freely available public database meant as a resource for research on the immune response to SARS-CoV-2. Samples were obtained from the ongoing ImmuneRACE study (first 160 participants) and from 1,254 subjects provided by 6 global collaborators. A de-identified subject ID, COVID-19 status, age in years and sex were almost always included in the sample metadata. HLA class I and class II types, where available, came from metadata supplied by the sample provider rather than from assay-based typing. Overall study results and their limits: How much clinical and demographic metadata was included differed by source and by participant, and the metadata was provided uncurated.

The immunoSEQ Assay, a bias-controlled multiplex PCR, was used to amplify TCRbeta CDR3 regions from genomic DNA. The original methods were these. The number of nucleated cells in each sample was estimated by amplification of reference gene primers within the assay. Sequence reads were collapsed and filtered to measure the absolute abundance of every unique TCRbeta CDR3 rearrangement. Productive Simpson clonality was computed per sample as the square root of Simpson's diversity index over productive rearrangements. Sourced from immuneACCESS, this table was stored by TCRdb with only in-frame sequences that have V and J called. A share of the clones is absent; for the studies checked, an unresolved V gene accounts for under half, and the remainder has no known explanation. That table gives V, J and clone size, and the DNA gave D and trimming. This sample gives 150,000 to 200,000 clones in total; 70% to 90% of them show up just once. The biggest ten clones account for 4% to 5.5% of the sample.

Counted from cysteine to phenylalanine, this CDR3 has 14 amino acids. The CDR3 DNA has 42 bases and is translated from base 1. As encoded in the germline V gene (reference sequence), CDR1 is LNHDA while CDR2 is SQIVND. V is trimmed back by 3 bases and J by 2 bases, and the junction contains 4 bases that no gene match accounts for. Details on this clone: This receptor's antigen is unknown. Base-call qualities are not available, and no considerably larger clone is one nucleotide away.

Collaborating institutions collected whole blood in K2EDTA tubes following their own protocols. For TCRbeta analysis, collaborators shipped samples as frozen whole blood, isolated PBMCs, or DNA extracted from either of those sample types. This receptor was obtained from a human donor in a cohort sampled during active COVID-19. In this chain, TRBV19 is recombined with TRBJ2-7; TRBD2 fits 7 bases in the junction. Material for sequencing was peripheral blood. The CDR3 region reads CASSIQRGPYEQYF. In nucleotide form, the sequence is TGTGCCAGTAGTATTCAGCGGGGCCCCTACGAGCAGTACTTC.